This T cell receptor beta chain was recorded in a study of cytomegalovirus exposure and HLA in healthy donors. Study results and caveats: Exclusion as indistinguishable affected some V segments, including TRBV6-2 and TRBV6-3. Researchers reported in a later analysis that common viral pathogens appeared linked to several top clusters.

In germline, CDR1 is SGHRS, CDR2 YFSETQ. The CDR3 has 13 residues. The germline V and J ends were trimmed by 3 bases and 3 bases, with 9 bases remaining between them. Both 60 Vbeta primers and 13 Jbeta primers went into the PCR. The method was immunoSEQ multiplex PCR; TCRdb's version includes in-frame clones alone and lacks a portion of them. The table includes roughly 60,000 clones, roughly 84% detected once. For this clone: Its antigen is as yet unknown.

The clonotype originates from a man aged 25-45 years in good health and CMV-seronegative. The sequencing sample was made of PBMCs. This rearrangement joins TRBV5-1 to TRBJ1-1, with a possible D match to TRBD1 (5 bases). The CDR3 sequence: CASSSPTDTEAFF. The DNA for the CDR3 is TGCGCCAGCAGCTCCCCGACAGACACTGAAGCTTTCTTT.